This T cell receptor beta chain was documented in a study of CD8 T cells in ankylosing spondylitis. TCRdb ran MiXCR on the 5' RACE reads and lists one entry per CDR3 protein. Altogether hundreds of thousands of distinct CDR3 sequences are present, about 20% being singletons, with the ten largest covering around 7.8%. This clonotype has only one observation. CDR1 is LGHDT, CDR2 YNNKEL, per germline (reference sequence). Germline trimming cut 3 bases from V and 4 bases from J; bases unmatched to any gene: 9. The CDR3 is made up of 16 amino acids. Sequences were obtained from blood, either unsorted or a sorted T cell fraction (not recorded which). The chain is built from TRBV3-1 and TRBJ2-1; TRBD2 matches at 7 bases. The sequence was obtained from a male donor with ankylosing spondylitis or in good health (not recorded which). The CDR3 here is CASSQAGTTKYNEQFF. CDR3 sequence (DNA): TGTGCCAGCAGCCAGGCCGGGACTACAAAATACAATGAGCAGTTCTTC.